These T cell receptor beta chains were read from a single sample in a study of T cells in Graves' hyperthyroidism and ophthalmopathy. TCRdb passed the multiplex PCR reads through MiXCR, listing each CDR3 protein once. Here the sample spans roughly 500,000 distinct CDR3 sequences, around a fifth being singletons. Sequencing was performed on blood. The origin of the receptors is a woman in her seventies with Graves' ophthalmopathy. The CDR3 runs from the conserved cysteine through the conserved F or W. A D gene is named only where the DNA matches it firmly. Size values are once, few and many counts, or a class for expanded clones, and some rows have none.

TRBV30	few	TRBJ2-2	-	TGTGCCTGGAGTGTAAATAGCGGTAACACCGGGGAGCTGTTTTTT	CAWSVNSGNTGELFF
TRBV5-1	-	TRBJ1-1	-	TGCGCCAGCAGCTCGCTGGATGAAGGGACTGAAGCTTTCTTT	CASSSLDEGTEAFF
TRBV6-2/TRBV6-3	-	TRBJ2-1	-	TGTGCCAGCAACAGGAATGAGCAGTTCTTC	CASNRNEQFF
TRBV7-8	-	TRBJ2-2	-	TGTGCCAGCAGCCACCCCGGTGGGGTTCCCGGGGAGCTGTTTTTT	CASSHPGGVPGELFF
TRBV28	many	TRBJ1-1	-	TGTGCCAGCAGTTTCACGACTGAAGCTTTCTTT	CASSFTTEAFF
TRBV11-2	-	TRBJ2-1	-	TGTGCCAGCAGGGGGGTGAGGGCCCATGAGCAGTTCTTC	CASRGVRAHEQFF
TRBV9	-	TRBJ2-7	-	TGTGCCAGCAGCGTGGGCTCCGGCTCCTACGAGCAGTACTTC	CASSVGSGSYEQYF
TRBV30	few	TRBJ1-1	TRBD1	TGTGCCTGGAGTCGACAGGGGGCGAACACTGAAGCTTTCTTT	CAWSRQGANTEAFF
TRBV2	-	TRBJ1-5	-	TGTGCCAGCAGTTCAAGCGGGGGTCGCCTCTGGCCCCAGCATTTT	CASSSSGGRLWPQHF
TRBV20-1	-	TRBJ1-4	-	TGCAGTGCTAGAGATGGGCAGGCAACTAATGAAAAACTGTTTTTT	CSARDGQATNEKLFF
TRBV11-2	many	TRBJ2-1	TRBD2	TGTGCCAGCAGCCCCGTAGGGCGACTAGCGGGAGGTTTTGAGCAGTTCTTC	CASSPVGRLAGGFEQFF
TRBV10-1	-	TRBJ2-3	-	TGCGCTTTGGGGGGCCCGAGGGCAGATACGCAGTATTTT	CALGGPRADTQYF
TRBV7-8	many	TRBJ2-7	-	TGTGCCAGCAGCTTAAGGGCAGGGTACGAGCAGTACTTC	CASSLRAGYEQYF
TRBV20-1	-	TRBJ1-1	TRBD1	TGCAGTGCTAGACAAGAGACAGGGGTGGACACTGAAGCTTTCTTT	CSARQETGVDTEAFF
TRBV6-1	many	TRBJ2-2	TRBD2	TGTGCCAGCACCCCAGGACTAGCGGGACACGGGGAGCTGTTTTTT	CASTPGLAGHGELFF
TRBV6-2/TRBV6-3	few	TRBJ1-2	TRBD1	TGTGCCAGCAGTTCCGTAAACCGGGACAGGGTTTGGAGTGACTATGGCTACACCTTC	CASSSVNRDRVWSDYGYTF
TRBV10-3	few	TRBJ2-1	-	TGTGCCATCAGTGATTTGGGAGCTAACAATGAGCAGTTCTTC	CAISDLGANNEQFF
TRBV7-2	-	TRBJ1-5	-	TGTGCCAGCAGCTTGAACAGTTATCAGCCCCAGCATTTT	CASSLNSYQPQHF
TRBV3-1	-	TRBJ2-7	-	TGTGCCAGCAGCCAAAGGGGGTACTCCTACGAGCAGTACTTC	CASSQRGYSYEQYF
TRBV29-1	-	TRBJ1-2	TRBD1	TGCAGCACCTCGCCGGGACAGGGGGCGAGAACCGCCTATGGCTACACCTTC	CSTSPGQGARTAYGYTF
TRBV27	-	TRBJ2-2	-	TGTGCCAGCAGCCTTATGAGGGGGACCACCGGGGAGCTGTTTTTT	CASSLMRGTTGELFF
TRBV28	-	TRBJ1-2	TRBD1	TGTGCCAGCAGTCCCTACCTACAGGGGATCTATGGCTACACCTTC	CASSPYLQGIYGYTF
TRBV16	-	TRBJ1-1	-	TGTGCCAGCAGCCAATTGAGGGAAGGAACCCCTGAAGCTTTCTTT	CASSQLREGTPEAFF
TRBV3-1	few	TRBJ2-7	TRBD2	TGTGCCAGCAGCCAAGGCGGGACTAGCGGGACACACTCCTACGAGCAGTACTTC	CASSQGGTSGTHSYEQYF
TRBV12-3/TRBV12-4	many	TRBJ1-1	-	TGTGCCAGCAGTTTTGGGGGCGGGAACACTGAAGCTTTCTTT	CASSFGGGNTEAFF
TRBV5-1	-	TRBJ2-1	TRBD2	TGCGCCAGCCGACCATTTGTTTCGGCGGGAGGGAACGGTGAGCAGTTCTTC	CASRPFVSAGGNGEQFF
TRBV30	-	TRBJ1-5	-	TGTGCCTGGAGTGAAACCGGAGTGGTCCAGCCCCAGCATTTT	CAWSETGVVQPQHF
TRBV5-1	many	TRBJ1-4	-	TGCGCCAGCAGCTTGGGAGACTATGAAAAACTGTTTTTT	CASSLGDYEKLFF
TRBV2	-	TRBJ2-1	TRBD2	TGTGCCAGCAGTTCCGGGACTAGCGCCTACCGGCAGTTCTTC	CASSSGTSAYRQFF
TRBV3-1	few	TRBJ1-6	-	TGTGCCAGCAGAAAGGGGGGCTTGTCCTATAATTCACCCCTCCACTTT	CASRKGGLSYNSPLHF
TRBV7-9	many	TRBJ1-2	TRBD1	TGTGCCAGCAGCAATCCGCCGTTGCAGGGGGCATGGGAAGGCTACACCTTC	CASSNPPLQGAWEGYTF
TRBV7-9	few	TRBJ2-2	-	TGTGCCAGCAGCCCATCGGGGGCCGGGTACGCCGGGGAGCTGTTTTTT	CASSPSGAGYAGELFF
TRBV3-1	few	TRBJ2-2	-	TGTGCCAGCAGCCAAGGGGACGGGGGCGTGGACACCGGGGAGCTGTTTTTT	CASSQGDGGVDTGELFF
TRBV29-1	-	TRBJ1-4	-	TGCAGCGTTGAATTCTTGAGGGAACTGTTTTTT	CSVEFLRELFF
TRBV7-9	many	TRBJ2-1	TRBD2	TGTGCCAGCAGAATCACTAGCGGGAGTTACAATGAGCAGTTCTTC	CASRITSGSYNEQFF
TRBV29-1	few	TRBJ2-7	TRBD2	TGCAGCGTACGGGAGGTTCTCAACGAGCAGTACTTC	CSVREVLNEQYF
TRBV14	-	TRBJ2-5	-	TGTGCCAGCAGCCAAGCAAGGGGGATTCAAGAGACCCAGTACTTC	CASSQARGIQETQYF
TRBV6-5	-	TRBJ1-1	-	TGTGCCAGCAGTTACGGTAAGGGAGGAACTGAAGCTTTCTTT	CASSYGKGGTEAFF
TRBV9	few	TRBJ2-2	-	TGTGCCAGCAGCGTAGGAGGGCAGGGGAACCCTACCGGGGAGCTGTTCTTT	CASSVGGQGNPTGELFF
TRBV28	-	TRBJ2-7	TRBD2	TGTGCCAGCAGTCAAAGAAAAGGACTAGCGGGAGGCGAGCAGTACTTC	CASSQRKGLAGGEQYF
TRBV12-3/TRBV12-4	many	TRBJ2-3	TRBD1	TGTGCCAGCAGTATCCCGGGACAGGGCAGAACAGATACGCAGTATTTT	CASSIPGQGRTDTQYF
TRBV7-2	many	TRBJ2-3	-	TGTGCCAGCAGACCTATGGATACGCAGTATTTT	CASRPMDTQYF
TRBV6-2/TRBV6-3	many	TRBJ2-7	-	TGTGCCAGCAGTTACGTACTCGGGAAGGCTTCCTACGAGCAGTACTTC	CASSYVLGKASYEQYF
TRBV20-1	-	TRBJ2-1	TRBD2	TGCAGTCAGGGACTAGCGGGAGGGGGTGAGCAGTTCTTC	CSQGLAGGGEQFF
TRBV7-2	-	TRBJ1-3	-	TGTGCCAGCAGCTTAGCAACAACGGGGCGTGGGAGAAACACCATATATTTT	CASSLATTGRGRNTIYF
TRBV7-2	many	TRBJ1-5	-	TGTGCCAGCAGCCGAAGTGGGGGGAATCAGCCCCAGCATTTT	CASSRSGGNQPQHF
TRBV19	-	TRBJ2-2	-	TGTGCCAGTAGTATGCGGGGACAGAGATCGAACACCGGGGAGCTGTTTTTT	CASSMRGQRSNTGELFF
TRBV7-6	few	TRBJ2-1	-	TGTGCCAGCAGCCCTCAGGACAGCTCCTACAATGAGCAGTTCTTC	CASSPQDSSYNEQFF
TRBV5-4	few	TRBJ1-1	-	TGTGCCAGCAGCTTACCCCAGGGGCCGGCTTTCTTT	CASSLPQGPAFF
TRBV12-3/TRBV12-4	many	TRBJ1-1	-	TGTGCCAGCAGACCCCCGGGACGGTTCCCCTTGAACACTGAAGCTTTCTTT	CASRPPGRFPLNTEAFF
TRBV28	few	TRBJ2-7	-	TGTGCCAGCAGTTTCGGGACGTTCTCCTACGAGCAGTACTTC	CASSFGTFSYEQYF
TRBV28	many	TRBJ2-1	TRBD2	TGTGCCAGCAGCTCCTGGACGGGAGGGCCCTCTCTAGGATACAATGAGCAGTTCTTC	CASSSWTGGPSLGYNEQFF
TRBV20-1	few	TRBJ1-2	TRBD1	TGCAGTGCCGTAACGCACAGGGGGGCCTATGGCTACACCTTC	CSAVTHRGAYGYTF